This is a list of T cell receptor beta chains from one sample in a study of cytomegalovirus exposure and HLA in healthy donors. Only in-frame clones appear in the TCRdb table, and some are missing; sequencing was by immunoSEQ multiplex PCR. The sample holds about 160,000 clones; around 80% are singletons and the top ten take 6.3%. Material for sequencing was PBMCs. Every receptor here comes from a male donor in good health and CMV-seropositive. The CDR3 runs from the conserved cysteine through the conserved F or W. A D gene is named only where the DNA matches it firmly. Clone size appears in some rows only: once, few, many, or a class for an expanded clone.

v_call: TRBV28
j_call: TRBJ1-1
clone_size: NA
d_call: NA
cdr3_aa: CASLHPNPGAEAFF
cdr3_nt: TGTGCCAGCCTTCACCCGAACCCAGGGGCAGAAGCTTTCTTT

v_call: TRBV6-1
j_call: TRBJ1-4
clone_size: NA
d_call: TRBD1
cdr3_aa: CASSVQGARGEKLFF
cdr3_nt: TGTGCCAGCAGTGTTCAGGGGGCGCGTGGTGAAAAACTGTTTTTT

v_call: TRBV7-2
j_call: TRBJ2-7
clone_size: once
d_call: TRBD2
cdr3_aa: CASSFHGLAEGGYEQYF
cdr3_nt: TGTGCCAGCAGCTTCCATGGACTAGCGGAGGGGGGCTACGAGCAGTACTTC

v_call: TRBV11-2
j_call: TRBJ1-5
clone_size: NA
d_call: TRBD1
cdr3_aa: CASSTRGQGGNQPQHF
cdr3_nt: TGTGCCAGCAGCACCCGAGGACAGGGGGGAAATCAGCCCCAGCATTTT

v_call: TRBV5-1
j_call: TRBJ2-5
clone_size: NA
d_call: NA
cdr3_aa: CASSLKNSRDGVQETQYF
cdr3_nt: TGCGCCAGCAGCTTGAAAAATAGCAGGGATGGGGTCCAAGAGACCCAGTACTTC

v_call: TRBV11-2
j_call: TRBJ2-5
clone_size: NA
d_call: TRBD2
cdr3_aa: CASSLALAGGETQYF
cdr3_nt: TGTGCCAGCAGCTTAGCTCTAGCGGGCGGGGAGACCCAGTACTTC

v_call: TRBV6-5
j_call: TRBJ2-7
clone_size: NA
d_call: TRBD1
cdr3_aa: CASSQGTDSSYEQYF
cdr3_nt: TGTGCCAGCAGCCAAGGGACAGATTCTTCCTACGAGCAGTACTTC

v_call: TRBV7-3
j_call: TRBJ2-7
clone_size: once
d_call: NA
cdr3_aa: CASSRGGSSYEQYF
cdr3_nt: TGTGCCAGCAGCCGAGGTGGTAGCTCCTACGAGCAGTACTTC

v_call: TRBV14
j_call: TRBJ2-7
clone_size: NA
d_call: NA
cdr3_aa: CASSLRAVPGGEQYF
cdr3_nt: TGTGCCAGCAGCCTTAGGGCGGTACCCGGGGGCGAGCAGTACTTC

v_call: TRBV5-1
j_call: TRBJ1-2
clone_size: NA
d_call: NA
cdr3_aa: CASSLDRIRGYTF
cdr3_nt: TGCGCCAGCAGCTTGGACAGGATTCGTGGCTACACCTTC

v_call: TRBV5-1
j_call: TRBJ2-3
clone_size: NA
d_call: NA
cdr3_aa: CASSPSTGGLADTQYF
cdr3_nt: TGCGCCAGCAGCCCCTCGACCGGGGGATTAGCAGATACGCAGTATTTT

v_call: TRBV9
j_call: TRBJ2-1
clone_size: NA
d_call: TRBD1
cdr3_aa: CASSVSVRDRANNEQFF
cdr3_nt: TGTGCCAGCAGCGTATCGGTCCGTGACAGGGCCAACAATGAGCAGTTCTTC

v_call: TRBV28
j_call: TRBJ1-5
clone_size: NA
d_call: NA
cdr3_aa: CASSLRGGNQPQHF
cdr3_nt: TGTGCCAGCAGTTTGAGAGGAGGAAATCAGCCCCAGCATTTT

v_call: TRBV11-2
j_call: TRBJ2-5
clone_size: NA
d_call: TRBD2
cdr3_aa: CASSPGGLAGAGGETQYF
cdr3_nt: TGTGCCAGCAGCCCAGGGGGACTAGCGGGAGCGGGAGGGGAGACCCAGTACTTC

v_call: TRBV4-3
j_call: TRBJ2-7
clone_size: once
d_call: TRBD2
cdr3_aa: CASSQARGGIYEQYF
cdr3_nt: TGCGCCAGCAGCCAAGCGCGGGGGGGTATCTACGAGCAGTACTTC

v_call: TRBV6-6
j_call: TRBJ2-3
clone_size: few
d_call: TRBD1
cdr3_aa: CASSRQGPSTDTQYF
cdr3_nt: TGTGCCAGCAGTAGACAGGGCCCTAGCACAGATACGCAGTATTTT

v_call: TRBV18
j_call: TRBJ2-7
clone_size: once
d_call: TRBD1
cdr3_aa: CASSAFGTGAHEQYF
cdr3_nt: TGTGCCAGCTCAGCTTTCGGGACAGGGGCCCACGAGCAGTACTTC

v_call: TRBV11-1
j_call: TRBJ2-2
clone_size: NA
d_call: TRBD1
cdr3_aa: CASSSAPNRGRTGELFF
cdr3_nt: TGTGCCAGCAGCTCAGCCCCAAACAGGGGGAGGACCGGGGAGCTGTTTTTT

v_call: TRBV25-1
j_call: TRBJ2-5
clone_size: once
d_call: NA
cdr3_aa: CASSGRLTAETQYF
cdr3_nt: TGTGCCAGCAGCGGACGCCTGACAGCAGAGACCCAGTACTTC

v_call: TRBV7-8
j_call: TRBJ2-7
clone_size: NA
d_call: TRBD2
cdr3_aa: CASSGLETLWGLESSLHEQYF
cdr3_nt: TGTGCCAGCAGTGGCCTAGAGACATTGTGGGGACTAGAGAGTAGTTTGCACGAGCAGTACTTC

v_call: TRBV7-6
j_call: TRBJ2-1
clone_size: NA
d_call: TRBD2
cdr3_aa: CASSSNGGYNEQFF
cdr3_nt: TGTGCCAGCAGCTCCAACGGGGGGTACAATGAGCAGTTCTTC

v_call: TRBV16
j_call: TRBJ2-5
clone_size: NA
d_call: TRBD2
cdr3_aa: CASSQSRTSRETQYF
cdr3_nt: TGTGCCAGCAGCCAATCTAGGACTAGCCGAGAGACCCAGTACTTC

v_call: TRBV27
j_call: TRBJ2-3
clone_size: NA
d_call: TRBD2
cdr3_aa: CASSSRAGVGSDTQYF
cdr3_nt: TGTGCCAGCAGTTCGCGGGCGGGAGTGGGGTCAGATACGCAGTATTTT

v_call: TRBV10-3
j_call: TRBJ1-1
clone_size: NA
d_call: TRBD1
cdr3_aa: CAISTSDRAGTEAFF
cdr3_nt: TGTGCCATCAGTACCTCCGACAGGGCGGGCACTGAAGCTTTCTTT

v_call: TRBV19
j_call: TRBJ1-1
clone_size: NA
d_call: NA
cdr3_aa: CASSPRVSFTEAFF
cdr3_nt: TGTGCCAGTAGTCCCAGGGTCAGTTTCACTGAAGCTTTCTTT

v_call: TRBV19
j_call: TRBJ2-3
clone_size: NA
d_call: TRBD1
cdr3_aa: CASSIAGGQGRTDTQYF
cdr3_nt: TGTGCCAGTAGTATAGCCGGGGGACAGGGCAGGACAGATACGCAGTATTTT

v_call: TRBV19
j_call: TRBJ2-7
clone_size: NA
d_call: TRBD2
cdr3_aa: CASSGGETIYEQYF
cdr3_nt: TGTGCCAGTAGTGGGGGGGAAACCATCTACGAGCAGTACTTC

v_call: TRBV28
j_call: TRBJ1-1
clone_size: NA
d_call: TRBD1
cdr3_aa: CASRLTGVEVAFF
cdr3_nt: TGTGCCAGCAGACTCACAGGGGTTGAAGTAGCTTTCTTT

v_call: TRBV28
j_call: TRBJ1-4
clone_size: once
d_call: NA
cdr3_aa: CASSLTSANEKLFF
cdr3_nt: TGTGCCAGCAGTTTGACATCGGCTAATGAAAAACTGTTTTTT

v_call: TRBV19
j_call: TRBJ1-2
clone_size: NA
d_call: TRBD1
cdr3_aa: CASRRQGINYGYTF
cdr3_nt: TGTGCCAGTAGGAGACAGGGGATTAACTATGGCTACACCTTC

v_call: TRBV6-5
j_call: TRBJ1-2
clone_size: few
d_call: NA
cdr3_aa: CASTPQGGGDGYTF
cdr3_nt: TGTGCCAGCACCCCACAAGGTGGGGGCGACGGCTACACCTTC

v_call: TRBV5-1
j_call: TRBJ2-5
clone_size: NA
d_call: NA
cdr3_aa: CASSLGGSYQETQYF
cdr3_nt: TGCGCCAGCAGCTTGGGAGGATCCTACCAAGAGACCCAGTACTTC

v_call: TRBV6-1
j_call: TRBJ2-7
clone_size: NA
d_call: TRBD2
cdr3_aa: CASETSGPPYEQYF
cdr3_nt: TGTGCCAGCGAGACTAGCGGGCCGCCTTACGAGCAGTACTTC

v_call: TRBV10-3
j_call: TRBJ2-5
clone_size: NA
d_call: NA
cdr3_aa: CAISESIGGRPSQETQYF
cdr3_nt: TGTGCCATCAGTGAGTCGATAGGCGGAAGACCTTCTCAAGAGACCCAGTACTTC

v_call: TRBV7-8
j_call: TRBJ1-1
clone_size: NA
d_call: NA
cdr3_aa: CASSLSRTVNTEAFF
cdr3_nt: TGTGCCAGCAGCTTATCCCGGACAGTGAACACTGAAGCTTTCTTT

v_call: TRBV14
j_call: TRBJ2-1
clone_size: few
d_call: NA
cdr3_aa: CASSGGGPKQFF
cdr3_nt: TGTGCCAGCAGTGGCGGAGGGCCGAAGCAGTTCTTC

v_call: TRBV28
j_call: TRBJ2-7
clone_size: NA
d_call: NA
cdr3_aa: CASSVTRYYEQYF
cdr3_nt: TGTGCCAGCAGTGTGACACGATACTACGAGCAGTACTTC

v_call: TRBV28
j_call: TRBJ1-2
clone_size: NA
d_call: TRBD1
cdr3_aa: CASSSTGGDYGYTF
cdr3_nt: TGTGCCAGCAGTTCAACAGGGGGCGATTATGGCTACACCTTC

v_call: TRBV27
j_call: TRBJ2-7
clone_size: NA
d_call: TRBD1
cdr3_aa: CASSLKTRDRVFEQYF
cdr3_nt: TGTGCCAGCAGTTTAAAAACACGGGACAGGGTATTCGAGCAGTACTTC

v_call: TRBV27
j_call: TRBJ2-1
clone_size: NA
d_call: TRBD2
cdr3_aa: CASSSGLAGGPIKRDEQFF
cdr3_nt: TGTGCCAGCAGTTCGGGACTAGCGGGAGGGCCGATAAAAAGGGATGAGCAGTTCTTC